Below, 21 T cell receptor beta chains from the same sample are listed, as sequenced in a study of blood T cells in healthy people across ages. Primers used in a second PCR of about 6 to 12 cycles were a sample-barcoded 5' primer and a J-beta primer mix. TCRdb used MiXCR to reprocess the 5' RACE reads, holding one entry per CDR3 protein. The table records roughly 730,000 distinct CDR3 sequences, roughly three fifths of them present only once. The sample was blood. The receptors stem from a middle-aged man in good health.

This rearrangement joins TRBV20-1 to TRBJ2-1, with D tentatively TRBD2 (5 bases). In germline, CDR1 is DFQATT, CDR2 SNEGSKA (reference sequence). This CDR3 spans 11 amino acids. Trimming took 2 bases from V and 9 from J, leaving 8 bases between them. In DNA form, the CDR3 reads TGCAGTGCTAGATTTGGGAGTGAGCAGTTCTTC. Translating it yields CSARFGSEQFF.

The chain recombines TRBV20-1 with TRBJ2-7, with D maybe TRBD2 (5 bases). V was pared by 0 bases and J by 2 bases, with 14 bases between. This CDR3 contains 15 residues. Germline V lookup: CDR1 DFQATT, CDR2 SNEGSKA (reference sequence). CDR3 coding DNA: TGCAGTGCTAGAGACCCAGGAGAGGGCCCCTACGAGCAGTACTTC. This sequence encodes CSARDPGEGPYEQYF.

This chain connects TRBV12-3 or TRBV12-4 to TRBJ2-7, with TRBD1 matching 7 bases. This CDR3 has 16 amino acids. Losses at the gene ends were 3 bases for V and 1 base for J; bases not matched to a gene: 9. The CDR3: CASSFSLGTESYEQYF. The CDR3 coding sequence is TGTGCCAGCAGTTTTTCTCTCGGGACAGAGTCCTACGAGCAGTACTTC.

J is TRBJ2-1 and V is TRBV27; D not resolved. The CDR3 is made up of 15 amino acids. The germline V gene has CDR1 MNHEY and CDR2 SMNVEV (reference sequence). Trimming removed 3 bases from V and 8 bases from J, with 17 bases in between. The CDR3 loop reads CASSLTRNSVDEQFF. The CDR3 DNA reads TGTGCCAGCAGTTTGACCAGGAATAGTGTGGATGAGCAGTTCTTC.

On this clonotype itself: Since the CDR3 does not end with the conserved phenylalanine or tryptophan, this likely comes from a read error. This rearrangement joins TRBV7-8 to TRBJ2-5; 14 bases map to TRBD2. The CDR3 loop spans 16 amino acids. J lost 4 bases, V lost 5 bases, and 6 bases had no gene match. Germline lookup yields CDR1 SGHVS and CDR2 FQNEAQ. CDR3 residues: CASSRAGTSGGETQYV. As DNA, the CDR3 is TGTGCCAGCAGCCGAGCAGGGACTAGCGGGGGAGAGACCCAGTACGTC.

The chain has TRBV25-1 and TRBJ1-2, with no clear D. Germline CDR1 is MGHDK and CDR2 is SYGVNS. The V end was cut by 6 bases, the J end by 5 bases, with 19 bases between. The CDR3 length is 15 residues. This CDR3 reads CASSHKAVRGYGYTF. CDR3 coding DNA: TGTGCCAGCAGCCACAAAGCGGTTCGGGGATATGGCTACACCTTC.

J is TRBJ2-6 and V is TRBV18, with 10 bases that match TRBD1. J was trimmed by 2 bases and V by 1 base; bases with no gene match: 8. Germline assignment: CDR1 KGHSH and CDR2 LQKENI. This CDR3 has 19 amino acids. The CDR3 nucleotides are TGTGCCAGCTCACCACTGGGGGGACAGGGGTCGACTGGGGCCAACGTCCTGACTTTC. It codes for CASSPLGGQGSTGANVLTF. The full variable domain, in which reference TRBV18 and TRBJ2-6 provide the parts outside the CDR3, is NAGVMQNPRHLVRRRGQEARLRCSPMKGHSHVYWYRQLPEEGLKFMVYLQKENIIDESGMPKERFSAEFPKEGPSILRIQQVVRGDSAAYFCASSPLGGQGSTGANVLTFGAGSRLTVL.

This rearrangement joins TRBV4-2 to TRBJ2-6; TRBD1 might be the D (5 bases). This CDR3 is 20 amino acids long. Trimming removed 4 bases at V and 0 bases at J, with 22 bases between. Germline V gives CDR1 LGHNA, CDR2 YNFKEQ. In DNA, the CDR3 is TGTGCCAGCAGCCGAGAGATTCAAAAGGGGCCAGTCTCTGGGGCCAACGTCCTGACTTTC. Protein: CASSREIQKGPVSGANVLTF.

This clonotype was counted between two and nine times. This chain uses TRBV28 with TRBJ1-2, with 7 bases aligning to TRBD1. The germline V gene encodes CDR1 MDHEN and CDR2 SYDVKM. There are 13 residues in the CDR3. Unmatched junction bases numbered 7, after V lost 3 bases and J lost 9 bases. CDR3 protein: CASSFQGGTSYTF. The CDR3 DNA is TGTGCCAGCAGTTTTCAGGGGGGGACAAGCTACACCTTC.

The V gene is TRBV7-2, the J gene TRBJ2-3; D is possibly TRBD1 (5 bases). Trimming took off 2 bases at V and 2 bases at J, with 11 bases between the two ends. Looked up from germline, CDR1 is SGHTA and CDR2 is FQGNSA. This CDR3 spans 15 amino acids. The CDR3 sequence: CASSLIPGPTDTQYF. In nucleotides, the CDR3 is TGTGCCAGCAGCTTAATCCCAGGGCCCACAGATACGCAGTATTTT.

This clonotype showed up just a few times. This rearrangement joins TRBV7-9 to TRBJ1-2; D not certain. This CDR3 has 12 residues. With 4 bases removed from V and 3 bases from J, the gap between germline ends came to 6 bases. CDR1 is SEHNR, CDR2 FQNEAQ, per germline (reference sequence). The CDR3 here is CASSSSDYGYTF. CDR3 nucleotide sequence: TGTGCCAGCAGCTCATCTGACTATGGCTACACCTTC.

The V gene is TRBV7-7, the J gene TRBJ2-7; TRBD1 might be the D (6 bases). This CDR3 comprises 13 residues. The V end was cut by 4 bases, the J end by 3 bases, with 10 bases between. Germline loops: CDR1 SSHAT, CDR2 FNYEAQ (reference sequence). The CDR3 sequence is CASSSGHNYEQYF. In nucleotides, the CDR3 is TGTGCCAGCAGCTCGGGACATAACTACGAGCAGTACTTC.

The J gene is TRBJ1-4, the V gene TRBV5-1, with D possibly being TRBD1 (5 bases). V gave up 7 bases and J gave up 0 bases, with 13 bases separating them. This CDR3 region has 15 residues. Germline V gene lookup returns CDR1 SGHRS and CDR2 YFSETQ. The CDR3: CASQGSGSTNEKLFF. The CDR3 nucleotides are TGCGCCAGCCAGGGATCCGGGTCAACTAATGAAAAACTGTTTTTT.

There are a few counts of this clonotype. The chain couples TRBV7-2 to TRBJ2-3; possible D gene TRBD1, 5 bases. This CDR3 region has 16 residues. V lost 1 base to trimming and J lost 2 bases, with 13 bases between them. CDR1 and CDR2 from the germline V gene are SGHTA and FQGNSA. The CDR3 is CASSLEGRAATDTQYF. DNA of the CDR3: TGTGCCAGCAGCTTAGAGGGGCGTGCTGCCACAGATACGCAGTATTTT.

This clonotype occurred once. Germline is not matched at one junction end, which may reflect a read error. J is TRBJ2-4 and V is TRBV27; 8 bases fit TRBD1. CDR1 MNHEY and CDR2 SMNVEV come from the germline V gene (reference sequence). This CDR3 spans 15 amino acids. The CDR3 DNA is TGTGCCAGCAGTTTAATTGGGACAGGACAAAACATTCGGTACTTC. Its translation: CASSLIGTGQNIRYF.

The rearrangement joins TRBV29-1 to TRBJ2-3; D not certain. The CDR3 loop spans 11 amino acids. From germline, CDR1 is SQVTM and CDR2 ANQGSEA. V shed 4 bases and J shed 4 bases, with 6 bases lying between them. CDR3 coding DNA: TGCAGCGTTGGTTTGGCAGATACGCAGTATTTT. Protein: CSVGLADTQYF.

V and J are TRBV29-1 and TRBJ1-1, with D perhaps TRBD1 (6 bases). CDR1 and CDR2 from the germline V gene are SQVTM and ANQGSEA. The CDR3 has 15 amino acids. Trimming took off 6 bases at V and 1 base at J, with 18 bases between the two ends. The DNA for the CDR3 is TGCAGCGTACCAAGGAGGACAGCACAGAACACTGAAGCTTTCTTT. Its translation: CSVPRRTAQNTEAFF.

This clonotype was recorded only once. CDR3 amino acids: CSVDASGSGNEQFF. The DNA of the CDR3 is TGCAGCGTTGATGCATCGGGATCGGGGAATGAGCAGTTCTTC. The chain has TRBV29-1 and TRBJ2-1, with D possibly matching TRBD2 (5 bases). Germline V gene lookup returns CDR1 SQVTM and CDR2 ANQGSEA. Trimming left V 3 bases short and J 7 bases short, with 16 bases between. This CDR3 is 14 amino acids long.

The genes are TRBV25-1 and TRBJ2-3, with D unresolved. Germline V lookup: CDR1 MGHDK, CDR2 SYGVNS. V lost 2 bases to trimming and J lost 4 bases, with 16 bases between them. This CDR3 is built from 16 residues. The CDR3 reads CASSEGELALADTQYF. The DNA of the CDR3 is TGTGCCAGCAGTGAAGGGGAATTAGCATTGGCAGATACGCAGTATTTT.

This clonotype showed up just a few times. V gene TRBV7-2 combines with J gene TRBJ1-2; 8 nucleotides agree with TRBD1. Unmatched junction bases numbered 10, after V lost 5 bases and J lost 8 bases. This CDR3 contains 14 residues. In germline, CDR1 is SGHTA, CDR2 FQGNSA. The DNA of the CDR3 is TGTGCCAGCAGCCAAGGGACAGGTTCAGGGGGCTACACCTTC. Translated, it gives CASSQGTGSGGYTF.

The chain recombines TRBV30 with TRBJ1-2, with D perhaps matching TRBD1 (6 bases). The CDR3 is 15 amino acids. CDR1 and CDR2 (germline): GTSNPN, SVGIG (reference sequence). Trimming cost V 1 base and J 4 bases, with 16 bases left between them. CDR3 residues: CAWSARTTGVYGYTF. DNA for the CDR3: TGTGCCTGGAGTGCTCGGACGACAGGAGTCTATGGCTACACCTTC.